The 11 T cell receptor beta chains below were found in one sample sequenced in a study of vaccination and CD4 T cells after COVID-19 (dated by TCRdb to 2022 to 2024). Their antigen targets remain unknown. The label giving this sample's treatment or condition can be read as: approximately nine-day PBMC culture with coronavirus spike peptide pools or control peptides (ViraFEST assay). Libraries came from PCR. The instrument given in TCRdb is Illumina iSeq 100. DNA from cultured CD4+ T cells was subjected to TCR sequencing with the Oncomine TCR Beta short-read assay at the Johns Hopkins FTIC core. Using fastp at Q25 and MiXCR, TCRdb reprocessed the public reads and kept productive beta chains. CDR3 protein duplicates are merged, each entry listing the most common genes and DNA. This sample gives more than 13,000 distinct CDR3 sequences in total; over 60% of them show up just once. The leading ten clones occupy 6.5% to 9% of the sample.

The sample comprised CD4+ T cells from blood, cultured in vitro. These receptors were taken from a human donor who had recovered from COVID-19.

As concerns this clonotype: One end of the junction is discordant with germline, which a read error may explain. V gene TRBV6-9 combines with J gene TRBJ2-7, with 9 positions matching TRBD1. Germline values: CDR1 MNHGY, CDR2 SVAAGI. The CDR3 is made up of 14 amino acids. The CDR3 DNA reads TGCGCCAGCGGTACAGGGGGCCAGCCCTACGAGCAGTACTTC. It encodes CASGTGGQPYEQYF.

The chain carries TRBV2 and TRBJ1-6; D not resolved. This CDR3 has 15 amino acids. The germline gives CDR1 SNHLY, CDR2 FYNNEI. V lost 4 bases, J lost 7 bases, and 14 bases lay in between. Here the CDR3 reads CASSAQSLLNSPLHF. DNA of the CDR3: TGTGCCAGCAGTGCCCAGTCCCTTCTCAATTCACCCCTCCACTTT.

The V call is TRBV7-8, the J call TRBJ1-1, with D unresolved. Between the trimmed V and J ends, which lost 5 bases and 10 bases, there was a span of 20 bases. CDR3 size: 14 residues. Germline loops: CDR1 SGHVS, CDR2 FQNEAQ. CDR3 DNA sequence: TGTGCCAGCAGCCCCCTGCGGAGGACCCCTAGAGCTTTCTTT. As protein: CASSPLRRTPRAFF.

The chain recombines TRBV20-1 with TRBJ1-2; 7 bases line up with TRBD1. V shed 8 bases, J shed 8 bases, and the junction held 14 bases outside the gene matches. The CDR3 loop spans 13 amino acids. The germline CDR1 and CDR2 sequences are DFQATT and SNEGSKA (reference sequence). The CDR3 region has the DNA TGCAGTACCCAGACTTGGGACAGTGGAGGCTACACCTTC. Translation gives CSTQTWDSGGYTF.

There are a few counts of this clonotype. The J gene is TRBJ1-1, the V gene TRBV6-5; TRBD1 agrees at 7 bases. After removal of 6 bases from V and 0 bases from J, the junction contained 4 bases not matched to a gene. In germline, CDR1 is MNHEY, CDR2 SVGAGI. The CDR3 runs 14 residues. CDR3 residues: CASRYRGVNTEAFF. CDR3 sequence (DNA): TGTGCCAGCAGGTACAGGGGCGTGAACACTGAAGCTTTCTTT.

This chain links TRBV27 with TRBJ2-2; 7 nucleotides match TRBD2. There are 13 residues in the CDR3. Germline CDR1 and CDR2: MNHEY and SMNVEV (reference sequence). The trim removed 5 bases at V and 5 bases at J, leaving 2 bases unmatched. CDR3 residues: CASSVSGTGELFF. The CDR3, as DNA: TGTGCCAGCAGTGTTAGCGGGACCGGGGAGCTGTTTTTT.

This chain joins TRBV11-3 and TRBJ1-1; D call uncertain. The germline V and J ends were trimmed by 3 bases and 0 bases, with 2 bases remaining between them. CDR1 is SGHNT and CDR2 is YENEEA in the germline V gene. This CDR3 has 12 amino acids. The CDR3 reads CASSLLNTEAFF. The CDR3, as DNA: TGTGCCAGCAGCTTGCTGAACACTGAAGCTTTCTTT.

The CDR3 sequence is CASSYPRDRGTNEQFF. In DNA, the CDR3 is TGTGCCAGCAGTTACCCCCGGGACAGGGGGACCAATGAGCAGTTCTTC. The chain links TRBV6-2 or TRBV6-3 to TRBJ2-1, with 11 bases aligning to TRBD1. The CDR3 has 16 amino acids. J was trimmed by 6 bases and V by 2 bases; bases with no gene match: 6. Germline lookup yields CDR1 MNHEY and CDR2 SVGEGT.

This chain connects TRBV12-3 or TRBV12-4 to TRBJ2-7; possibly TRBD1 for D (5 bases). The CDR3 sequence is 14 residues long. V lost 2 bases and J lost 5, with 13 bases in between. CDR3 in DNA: TGTGCCAGCAGTTTACAAAGGTTAGGGGACGAGCAGTACTTC. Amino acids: CASSLQRLGDEQYF.

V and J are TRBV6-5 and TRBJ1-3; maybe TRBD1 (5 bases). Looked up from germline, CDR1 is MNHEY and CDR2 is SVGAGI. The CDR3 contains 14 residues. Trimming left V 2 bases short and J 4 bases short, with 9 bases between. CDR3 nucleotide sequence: TGTGCCAGCAGTTACGCCACAGGCGGAAACACCATATATTTT. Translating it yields CASSYATGGNTIYF.

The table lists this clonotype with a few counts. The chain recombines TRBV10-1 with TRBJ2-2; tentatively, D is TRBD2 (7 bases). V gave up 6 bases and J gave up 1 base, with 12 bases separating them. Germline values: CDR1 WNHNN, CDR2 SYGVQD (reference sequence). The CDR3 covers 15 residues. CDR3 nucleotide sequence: TGCGCCAGCAGCGGCGGGGGCTGGAACACCGGGGAGCTGTTTTTT. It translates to CASSGGGWNTGELFF.